This record concerns one TCR beta chain sequence. This entry belongs to a study of blood T cell repertoires in COVID-19. Study as a whole: Nucleic acid was either cDNA or gDNA, and it came from T cells, B-cell-depleted T cells, or PBMCs.

Measured with immunoSEQ multiplex PCR; TCRdb has only the in-frame clones, and not every one. In the table there are roughly 52,000 clones, 88% of which are singletons. Germline V gives CDR1 SGHRS, CDR2 YFSETQ. The V segment lost 4 bases and the J segment 5 bases; nucleotides outside the gene matches: 5. This CDR3 comprises 14 residues. The genes are TRBV5-1 and TRBJ2-3; 9 positions match TRBD1. The sample comprised peripheral blood. This TCR came from a man in his fifties or sixties with active COVID-19. In nucleotides, the CDR3 is TGCGCCAGCAGCGGACAGGGGCGGGGAGATACGCAGTATTTT. This gives the protein CASSGQGRGDTQYF.